The next 10 T cell receptor beta chains were all read from a single sample in a study of cytomegalovirus exposure and HLA in healthy donors. Amplification used 60 Vbeta primers and 13 Jbeta primers. Only in-frame clones appear in the TCRdb table, and some are missing; sequencing was by immunoSEQ multiplex PCR. The profile covers 100,000 to 150,000 clones, with 70% to 85% appearing a single time and 2.5% to 3.5% taken by the ten largest. Sequences were obtained from PBMCs. The origin of the receptors is a woman aged 18 to 35 in good health and CMV-seropositive.

The rearrangement links TRBV6-6 to TRBJ2-6, with a tentative D call TRBD2 (6 bases). In germline, CDR1 is MNHNY, CDR2 SVGAGI (reference sequence). The CDR3 extends over 16 amino acids. Deletions cut 6 bases from V and 2 bases from J, with 14 bases between. The CDR3 sequence: CASSLGRGPGANVLTF. CDR3 sequence (DNA): TGTGCCAGCAGCCTCGGGCGGGGACCTGGGGCCAACGTCCTGACTTTC.

The rearrangement uses TRBV9 and TRBJ2-2; 7 positions agree with TRBD2. The CDR3 consists of 17 residues. Germline V lookup: CDR1 SGDLS, CDR2 YYNGEE. Trimming at V came to 0 bases and at J to 4 bases, leaving 9 bases not matched to a gene. The chain's CDR3 is CASSVGEGPVGTGELFF. The CDR3 bases are TGTGCCAGCAGCGTAGGGGAGGGCCCGGTTGGCACCGGGGAGCTGTTTTTT.

This sequence joins TRBV10-3 and TRBJ1-4; D unresolved. Germline V CDR1 and CDR2: ENHRY, SYGVKD. Trimming cost V 7 bases and J 4 bases, with 19 bases left between them. The CDR3 runs to 16 residues. CDR3 bases: TGTGCCATCATTAGGCAGGCCCTGGTGGGTAATGAAAAACTGTTTTTT. Translation gives CAIIRQALVGNEKLFF.

The chain combines TRBV5-1 with TRBJ1-3; 9 bases align to TRBD1. The trim removed 4 bases at V and 1 base at J, leaving 0 bases unmatched. The CDR3 extends over 14 amino acids. CDR1 and CDR2 (germline): SGHRS, YFSETQ. The DNA for the CDR3 is TGCGCCAGCAGCGGGACAGGGTCTGGAAACACCATATATTTT. This sequence encodes CASSGTGSGNTIYF. The variable domain in full, completed from reference TRBV5-1 and TRBJ1-3, reads KAGVTQTPRYLIKTRGQQVTLSCSPISGHRSVSWYQQTPGQGLQFLFEYFSETQRNKGNFPGRFSGRQFSNSRSEMNVSTLELGDSALYLCASSGTGSGNTIYFGEGSWLTVV.

For this clone: One junction end does not reproduce the germline sequence, and a read error may be involved. The V call is TRBV7-9, the J call TRBJ1-2, with D tentatively TRBD1 (6 bases). CDR3 size: 14 residues. CDR1 and CDR2 from the germline V gene are SEHNR and FQNEAQ (reference sequence). In nucleotides, the CDR3 is TGTTCCAGCAGCTCTTGGGGGCCTGTCTATGGCTACACCTTC. Translating gives CSSSSWGPVYGYTF.

The CDR3 nucleotides read TGTGCCACCAGCAGAGATAGGACAGGGAGTCAGCCCCAGCATTTT. Its protein is CATSRDRTGSQPQHF. V gene TRBV15 combines with J gene TRBJ1-5; TRBD1 matches at 8 bases. Trimming cost V 0 bases and J 6 bases; bases outside gene matches: 4. The length of the CDR3 is 15 residues. Germline values: CDR1 LNHNV, CDR2 YYDKDF (reference sequence).

The rearrangement uses TRBV11-1 and TRBJ2-3; D is possibly TRBD2 (5 bases). The CDR3 has 14 residues. From germline, CDR1 is SGHAT and CDR2 FQDESV (reference sequence). Trimming shortened V by 3 bases and J by 1 base, and 8 bases separated the two germline ends. The CDR3: CASSLDLGTDTQYF. CDR3 DNA sequence: TGTGCCAGCAGCTTGGACTTGGGCACAGATACGCAGTATTTT.

This rearrangement joins TRBV5-6 to TRBJ2-2; 7 nucleotides match TRBD1. The CDR3 spans 16 residues. Germline-derived CDR1 and CDR2 are SGHDT and YYEEEE. The J segment lost 0 bases and the V segment lost 0 bases, leaving 2 bases of the junction unmatched. DNA of the CDR3: TGTGCCAGCAGCTTGGTGGGACAGTCGAACACCGGGGAGCTGTTTTTT. Translated: CASSLVGQSNTGELFF. Full variable domain (rest looked up from reference TRBV5-6 and TRBJ2-2): DAGVTQSPTHLIKTRGQQVTLRCSPKSGHDTVSWYQQALGQGPQFIFQYYEEEERQRGNFPDRFSGHQFPNYSSELNVNALLLGDSALYLCASSLVGQSNTGELFFGEGSRLTVL.

The chain is built from TRBV5-6 and TRBJ2-1; 7 positions agree with TRBD1. This CDR3 region has 14 residues. Trimming cost V 0 bases and J 9 bases; bases outside gene matches: 6. Germline assignment: CDR1 SGHDT and CDR2 YYEEEE. The CDR3 DNA follows: TGTGCCAGCAGCTTGGTGACAGGGAAGGGTGAGCAGTTCTTC. Protein sequence: CASSLVTGKGEQFF.

This rearrangement joins TRBV5-6 to TRBJ2-7, with D perhaps matching TRBD1 (6 bases). Germline assignment: CDR1 SGHDT and CDR2 YYEEEE. The CDR3 consists of 13 residues. The V end was cut by 3 bases, the J end by 3 bases, with 10 bases between. The CDR3 protein is CASSSVTGYEQYF. CDR3 bases: TGTGCCAGCAGCTCCGTGACAGGCTACGAGCAGTACTTC.